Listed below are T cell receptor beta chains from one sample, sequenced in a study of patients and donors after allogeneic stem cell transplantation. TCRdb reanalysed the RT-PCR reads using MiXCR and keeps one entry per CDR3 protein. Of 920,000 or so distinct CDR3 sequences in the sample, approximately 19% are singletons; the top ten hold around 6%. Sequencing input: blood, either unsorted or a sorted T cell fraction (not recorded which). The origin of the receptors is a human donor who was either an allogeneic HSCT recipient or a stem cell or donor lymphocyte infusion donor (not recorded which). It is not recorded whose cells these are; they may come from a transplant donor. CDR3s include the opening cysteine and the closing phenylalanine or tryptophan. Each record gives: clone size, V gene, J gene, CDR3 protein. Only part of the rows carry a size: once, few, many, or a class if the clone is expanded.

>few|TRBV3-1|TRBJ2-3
CASSQGEDLTDTQYF
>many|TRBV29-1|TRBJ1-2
CSVEDPYGYTF
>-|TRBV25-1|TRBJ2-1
CASTEGAGEWHEQFF
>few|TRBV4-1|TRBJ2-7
CASSQGGQGVSYEQYF
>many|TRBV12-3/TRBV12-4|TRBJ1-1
CASTEVNTEAFF
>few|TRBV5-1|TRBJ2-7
CASNHWGTADEQYF
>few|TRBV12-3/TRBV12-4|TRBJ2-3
CASSFPAVGTSGRSSTDTQYF
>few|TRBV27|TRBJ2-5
CASSLSRRPETQYF
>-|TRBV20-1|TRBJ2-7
CSARDVFGSYEQAPYF
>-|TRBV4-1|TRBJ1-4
CASSPEGSHNEKLFF
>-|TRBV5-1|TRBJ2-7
CASSESSPVYEQYF
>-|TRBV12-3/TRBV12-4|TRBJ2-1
CASTGLYNEQFF
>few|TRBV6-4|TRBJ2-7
CASSDSLAGGLSYEQYF
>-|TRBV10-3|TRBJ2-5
CAISDERTVQETQYF
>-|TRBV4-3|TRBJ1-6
CASSQDRESSYNSPLHF
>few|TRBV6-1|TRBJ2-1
CASRKTEQFF
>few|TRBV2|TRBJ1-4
CASRARQFNEKLFF
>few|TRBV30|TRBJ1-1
CAWSSWGDGSNTEAFF
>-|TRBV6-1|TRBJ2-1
CASISSGKPGGEQFF
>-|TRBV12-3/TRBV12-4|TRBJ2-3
CASSFRWGGTDTQYF
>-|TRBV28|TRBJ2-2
CASSYLTSTGELFF
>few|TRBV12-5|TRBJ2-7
CASGPHSSYEQYF
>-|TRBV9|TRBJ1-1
CASSVADGPGTEAFF
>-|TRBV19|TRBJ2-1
CASSITGGPGEQFF
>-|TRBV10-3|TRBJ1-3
CAISDRVLTGNTIYF
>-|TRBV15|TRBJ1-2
CATSRHGQGASGYTF